This T cell receptor beta chain was identified in a study of post-analysis software for immune sequencing data. Study-wide results and limits: When patients were compared with controls, about five TRBV segments were more frequent, TRBV5-6, TRBV5-1 and TRBV20-1 among them. Samples sharing a preparation batch grouped tightly together when assessed by F measure.

V was shortened by 5 bases and J by 9 bases, with 17 bases between the two germline ends. The CDR3 contains 14 residues. In germline, CDR1 is SEHNR, CDR2 FQNEAQ (reference sequence). The TCR beta cDNA libraries carried unique molecular identifiers. MiXCR, run by TCRdb on the PCR reads, gives a single entry per CDR3 protein. The sample lists hundreds of thousands of distinct CDR3 sequences; 40% to 50% were seen once. To note about this clonotype: Its antigen is not known.

The source material was blood. This clonotype was obtained from a girl aged 10-17 years with multiple sclerosis. J is TRBJ2-1 and V is TRBV7-9, with D possibly being TRBD2 (6 bases). The CDR3 sequence is CASSPIGGGSEQFF. In DNA, the CDR3 is TGTGCCAGCAGCCCAATCGGGGGTGGGAGTGAGCAGTTCTTC. The entire variable domain, with the rest obtained from reference TRBV7-9 and TRBJ2-1, is as follows: DTGVSQNPRHKITKRGQNVTFRCDPISEHNRLYWYRQTLGQGPEFLTYFQNEAQLEKSRLLSDRFSAERPKGSFSTLEIQRTEQGDSAMYLCASSPIGGGSEQFFGPGTRLTVL.